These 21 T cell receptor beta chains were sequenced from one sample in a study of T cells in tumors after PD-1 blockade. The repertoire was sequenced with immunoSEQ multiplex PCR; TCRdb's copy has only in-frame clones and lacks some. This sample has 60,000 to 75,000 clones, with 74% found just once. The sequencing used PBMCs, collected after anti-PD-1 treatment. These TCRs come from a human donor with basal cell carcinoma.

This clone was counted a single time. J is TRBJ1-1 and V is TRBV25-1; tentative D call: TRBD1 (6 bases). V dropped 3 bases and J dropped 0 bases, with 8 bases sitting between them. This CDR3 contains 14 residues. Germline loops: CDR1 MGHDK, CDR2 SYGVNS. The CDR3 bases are TGTGCCAGCAGTGACGGACAGTTGAACACTGAAGCTTTCTTT. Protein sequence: CASSDGQLNTEAFF. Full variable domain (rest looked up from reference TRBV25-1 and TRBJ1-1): EADIYQTPRYLVIGTGKKITLECSQTMGHDKMYWYQQDPGMELHLIHYSYGVNSTEKGDLSSESTVSRIRTEHFPLTLESARPSHTSQYLCASSDGQLNTEAFFGQGTRLTVV.

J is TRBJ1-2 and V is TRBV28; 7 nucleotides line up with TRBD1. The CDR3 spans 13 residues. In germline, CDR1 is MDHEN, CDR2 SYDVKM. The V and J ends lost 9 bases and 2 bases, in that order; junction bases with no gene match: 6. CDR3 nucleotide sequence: TGTGCCAGTGGGACCAGGGGGAACTATGGCTACACCTTC. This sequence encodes CASGTRGNYGYTF.

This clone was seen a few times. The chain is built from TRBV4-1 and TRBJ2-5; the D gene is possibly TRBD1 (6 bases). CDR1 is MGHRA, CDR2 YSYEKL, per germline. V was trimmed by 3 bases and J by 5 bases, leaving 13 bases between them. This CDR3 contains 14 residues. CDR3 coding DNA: TGCGCCAGCAGCCAGGGGGCGAGTGAGGAGACCCAGTACTTC. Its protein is CASSQGASEETQYF.

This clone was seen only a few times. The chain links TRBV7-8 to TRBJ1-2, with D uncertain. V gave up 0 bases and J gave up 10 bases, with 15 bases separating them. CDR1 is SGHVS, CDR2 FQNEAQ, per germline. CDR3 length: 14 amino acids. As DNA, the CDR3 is TGTGCCAGCAGCTTAGCATTAGGGCAGAGGTACTACACCTTC. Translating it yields CASSLALGQRYYTF.

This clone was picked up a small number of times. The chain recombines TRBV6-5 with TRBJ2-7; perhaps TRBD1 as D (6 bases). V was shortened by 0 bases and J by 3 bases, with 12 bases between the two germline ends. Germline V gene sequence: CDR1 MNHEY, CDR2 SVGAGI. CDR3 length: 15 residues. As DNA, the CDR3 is TGTGCCAGCAGTTACTCGTGGACAGACTACTACGAGCAGTACTTC. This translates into CASSYSWTDYYEQYF.

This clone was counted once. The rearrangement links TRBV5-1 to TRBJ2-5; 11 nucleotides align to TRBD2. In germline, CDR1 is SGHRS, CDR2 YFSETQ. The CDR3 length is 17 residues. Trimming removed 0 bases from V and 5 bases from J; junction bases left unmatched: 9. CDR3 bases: TGCGCCAGCAGCTTGGTCCCTAGCGGGGGGATATGGGAGACCCAGTACTTC. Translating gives CASSLVPSGGIWETQYF. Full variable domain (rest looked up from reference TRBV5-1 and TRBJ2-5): KAGVTQTPRYLIKTRGQQVTLSCSPISGHRSVSWYQQTPGQGLQFLFEYFSETQRNKGNFPGRFSGRQFSNSRSEMNVSTLELGDSALYLCASSLVPSGGIWETQYFGPGTRLLVL.

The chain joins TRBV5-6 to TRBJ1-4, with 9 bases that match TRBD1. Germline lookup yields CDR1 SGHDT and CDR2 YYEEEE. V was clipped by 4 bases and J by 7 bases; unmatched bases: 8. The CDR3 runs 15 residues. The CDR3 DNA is TGTGCCAGCAGCCCCGGACAGGGGCGTGGTGAAAAACTGTTTTTT. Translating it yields CASSPGQGRGEKLFF. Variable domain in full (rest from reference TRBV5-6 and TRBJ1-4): DAGVTQSPTHLIKTRGQQVTLRCSPKSGHDTVSWYQQALGQGPQFIFQYYEEEERQRGNFPDRFSGHQFPNYSSELNVNALLLGDSALYLCASSPGQGRGEKLFFGSGTQLSVL.

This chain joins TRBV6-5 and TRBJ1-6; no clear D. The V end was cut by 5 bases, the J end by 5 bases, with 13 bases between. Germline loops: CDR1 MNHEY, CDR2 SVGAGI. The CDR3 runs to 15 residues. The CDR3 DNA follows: TGTGCCAGCAGTCAGACAACGGTTGATAATTCACCCCTCCACTTT. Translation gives CASSQTTVDNSPLHF.

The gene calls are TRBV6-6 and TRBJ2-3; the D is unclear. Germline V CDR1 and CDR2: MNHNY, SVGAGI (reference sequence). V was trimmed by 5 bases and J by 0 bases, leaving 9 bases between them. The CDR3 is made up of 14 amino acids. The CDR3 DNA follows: TGTGCCAGCAGTCCCGTACTTAGCACAGATACGCAGTATTTT. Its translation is CASSPVLSTDTQYF.

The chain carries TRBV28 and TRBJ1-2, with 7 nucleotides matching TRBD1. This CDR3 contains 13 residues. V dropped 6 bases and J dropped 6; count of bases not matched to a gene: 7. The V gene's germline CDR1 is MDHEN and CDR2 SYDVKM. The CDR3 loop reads CASRTTGRDGYTF. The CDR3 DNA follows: TGTGCCAGCAGGACGACAGGGAGGGATGGCTACACCTTC.

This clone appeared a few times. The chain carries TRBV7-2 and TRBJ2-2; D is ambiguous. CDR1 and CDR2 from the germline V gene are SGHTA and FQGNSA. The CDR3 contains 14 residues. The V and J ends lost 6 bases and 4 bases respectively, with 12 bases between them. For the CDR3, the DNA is TGTGCCAGCAGTTTCGTAACGATCACCGGGGAGCTGTTTTTT. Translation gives CASSFVTITGELFF.

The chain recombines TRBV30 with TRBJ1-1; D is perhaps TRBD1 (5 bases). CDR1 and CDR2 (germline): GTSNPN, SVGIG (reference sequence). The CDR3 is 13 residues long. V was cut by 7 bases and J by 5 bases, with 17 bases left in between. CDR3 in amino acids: CASSLGGETEAFF. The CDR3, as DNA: TGTGCCTCATCACTTGGGGGGGAGACTGAAGCTTTCTTT. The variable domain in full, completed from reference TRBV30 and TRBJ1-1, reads SQTIHQWPATLVQPVGSPLSLECTVEGTSNPNLYWYRQAAGRGLQLLFYSVGIGQISSEVPQNLSASRPQDRQFILSSKKLLLSDSGFYLCASSLGGETEAFFGQGTRLTVV.

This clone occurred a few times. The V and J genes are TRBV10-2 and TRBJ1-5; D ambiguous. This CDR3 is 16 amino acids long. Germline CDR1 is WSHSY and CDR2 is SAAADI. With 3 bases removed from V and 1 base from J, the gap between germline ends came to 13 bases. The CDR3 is CASSDPSLGSNQPQHF. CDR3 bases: TGCGCCAGCAGTGACCCCTCCCTTGGGAGCAATCAGCCCCAGCATTTT.

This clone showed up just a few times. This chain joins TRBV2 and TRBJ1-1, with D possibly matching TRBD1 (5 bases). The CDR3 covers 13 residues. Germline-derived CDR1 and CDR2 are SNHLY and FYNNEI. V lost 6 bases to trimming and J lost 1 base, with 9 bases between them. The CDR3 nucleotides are TGTGCCAGCAGAGACGACAGGAACACTGAAGCTTTCTTT. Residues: CASRDDRNTEAFF.

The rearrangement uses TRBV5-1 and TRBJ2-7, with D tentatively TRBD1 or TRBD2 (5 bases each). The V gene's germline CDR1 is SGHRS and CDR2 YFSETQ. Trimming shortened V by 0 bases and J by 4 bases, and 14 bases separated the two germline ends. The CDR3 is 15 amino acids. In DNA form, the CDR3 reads TGCGCCAGCAGCTTGGGGCAGGGACCCCTTTACGAGCAGTACTTC. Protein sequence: CASSLGQGPLYEQYF.

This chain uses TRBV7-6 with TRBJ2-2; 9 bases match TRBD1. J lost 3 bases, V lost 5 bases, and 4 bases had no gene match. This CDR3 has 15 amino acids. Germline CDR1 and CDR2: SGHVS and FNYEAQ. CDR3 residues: CASSPGTGYTGELFF. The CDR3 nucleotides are TGTGCCAGCAGCCCCGGGACAGGGTACACCGGGGAGCTGTTTTTT.

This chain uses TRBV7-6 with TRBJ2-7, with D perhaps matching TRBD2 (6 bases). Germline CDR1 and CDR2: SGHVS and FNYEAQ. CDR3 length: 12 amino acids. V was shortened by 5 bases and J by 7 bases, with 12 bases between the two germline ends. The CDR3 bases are TGTGCCAGCAGCCCCGGGAGCGCGGAGCAGTACTTC. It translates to CASSPGSAEQYF.

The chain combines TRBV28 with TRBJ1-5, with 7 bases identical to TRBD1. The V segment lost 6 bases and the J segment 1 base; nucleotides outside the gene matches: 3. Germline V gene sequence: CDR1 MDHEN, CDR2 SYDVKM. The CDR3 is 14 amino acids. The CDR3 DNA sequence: TGTGCCAGCAGAACGGGACAGAGCAATCAGCCCCAGCATTTT. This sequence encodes CASRTGQSNQPQHF.

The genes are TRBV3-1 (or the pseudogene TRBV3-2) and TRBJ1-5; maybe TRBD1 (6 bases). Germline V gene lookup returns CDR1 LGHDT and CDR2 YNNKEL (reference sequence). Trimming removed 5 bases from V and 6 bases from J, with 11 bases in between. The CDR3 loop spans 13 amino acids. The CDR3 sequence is CASSKQGGQPQHF. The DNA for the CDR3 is TGTGCCAGCAGCAAACAGGGAGGTCAGCCCCAGCATTTT.

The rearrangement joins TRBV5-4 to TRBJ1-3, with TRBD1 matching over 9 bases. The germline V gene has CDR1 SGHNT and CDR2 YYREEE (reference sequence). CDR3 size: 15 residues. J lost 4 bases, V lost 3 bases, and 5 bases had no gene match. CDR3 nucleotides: TGTGCCAGCAGCTCGGGACAGGGTACGGGAAACACCATATATTTT. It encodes CASSSGQGTGNTIYF.

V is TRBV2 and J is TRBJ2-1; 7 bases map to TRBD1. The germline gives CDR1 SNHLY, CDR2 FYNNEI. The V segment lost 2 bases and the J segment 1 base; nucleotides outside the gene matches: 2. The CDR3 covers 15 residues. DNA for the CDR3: TGTGCCAGCAGTGAACAGACAGGGTCCTACAATGAGCAGTTCTTC. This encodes CASSEQTGSYNEQFF.